What follows are 26 T cell receptor beta chains derived from one specimen sequenced in a study of graft-versus-host responses after intestinal transplantation. Here immunoSEQ multiplex PCR was the method, and the copy in TCRdb shows in-frame clones only, minus some. This table holds 80,000 to 100,000 clones, 85% to 95% found once. These receptors' targets are unknown. The specimen comprised unstimulated CD8+ T cells sorted from spleen or lymph node cells, sampled before transplant. The source of these receptors is a human donor who was the organ donor for an intestinal transplant.

V is TRBV5-6 and J is TRBJ2-7; D may be TRBD2 (6 bases). The CDR3 loop spans 14 amino acids. Germline CDR1 is SGHDT and CDR2 is YYEEEE. V lost 3 bases, J lost 5 bases, and 15 bases lay in between. The CDR3 sequence is CASSWGTVLDEQYF. DNA for the CDR3: TGTGCCAGCAGCTGGGGGACTGTTCTGGACGAGCAGTACTTC.

This chain links TRBV30 with TRBJ2-7; D perhaps matches TRBD2 (5 bases). V lost 3 bases and J lost 5, with 11 bases in between. Germline CDR1 and CDR2: GTSNPN and SVGIG (reference sequence). The CDR3 extends over 12 amino acids. DNA for the CDR3: TGTGCCTGGAGCATTACTAGTAACGAGCAGTACTTC. Translated, it gives CAWSITSNEQYF.

The chain recombines TRBV7-6 with TRBJ1-1, with a possible D match to TRBD1 (6 bases). This CDR3 contains 13 residues. From germline, CDR1 is SGHVS and CDR2 FNYEAQ. Trimming cost V 4 bases and J 6 bases, with 12 bases left between them. CDR3 residues: CASSSSRGAEAFF. DNA for the CDR3: TGTGCCAGCAGCTCCTCCAGGGGCGCTGAAGCTTTCTTT.

The chain couples TRBV11-1 to TRBJ1-1; no definite D call. V lost 6 bases and J lost 2, with 10 bases in between. The CDR3 loop spans 13 amino acids. Per the germline V gene, CDR1 is SGHAT and CDR2 is FQDESV (reference sequence). The DNA for the CDR3 is TGTGCCAGCAGTTGGGCTATAAACACTGAAGCTTTCTTT. Protein product: CASSWAINTEAFF.

The sample holds a few counts of this clone. The chain links TRBV6-5 to TRBJ1-5; 7 bases line up with TRBD1. Per the germline V gene, CDR1 is MNHEY and CDR2 is SVGAGI. This CDR3 contains 14 residues. J gave up 4 bases and V 10 bases, and 10 bases lay outside the gene matches. The CDR3 region is CATSGGGTNQPQHF. The DNA for the CDR3 is TGTGCCACCTCTGGAGGGGGCACGAATCAGCCCCAGCATTTT.

The V and J genes are TRBV28 and TRBJ1-6; D perhaps matches TRBD1 (6 bases). The germline V and J ends were trimmed by 6 bases and 3 bases, with 9 bases remaining between them. CDR3 length: 14 amino acids. CDR1 and CDR2 from the germline V gene are MDHEN and SYDVKM. CDR3 nucleotides: TGTGCCAGCAGCGAGACAGGCTATAATTCACCCCTCCACTTT. Its protein product is CASSETGYNSPLHF. Variable domain in full (rest from reference TRBV28 and TRBJ1-6): DVKVTQSSRYLVKRTGEKVFLECVQDMDHENMFWYRQDPGLGLRLIYFSYDVKMKEKGDIPEGYSVSREKKERFSLILESASTNQTSMYLCASSETGYNSPLHFGNGTRLTVT.

The CDR3: CASSPNDEQFF. CDR3 DNA: TGTGCCAGCAGCCCTAACGATGAGCAGTTCTTC. The rearrangement joins TRBV7-9 to TRBJ2-1; the D is unclear. This CDR3 is 11 amino acids long. V was trimmed by 5 bases and J by 8 bases, leaving 7 bases between them. CDR1 SEHNR and CDR2 FQNEAQ come from the germline V gene (reference sequence).

The gene calls are TRBV4-1 and TRBJ2-1; 7 bases align to TRBD1. V dropped 4 bases and J dropped 5; count of bases not matched to a gene: 5. The CDR3 is made up of 14 amino acids. In germline, CDR1 is MGHRA, CDR2 YSYEKL. The DNA of the CDR3 is TGCGCCAGCAGCCCCGGACAGGTTAACAATGAGCAGTTCTTC. Protein: CASSPGQVNNEQFF.

The rearrangement uses TRBV4-1 and TRBJ1-5; maybe TRBD1 (5 bases). The CDR3 has 15 residues. Deletions cut 0 bases from V and 7 bases from J, with 13 bases between. Germline V CDR1 and CDR2: MGHRA, YSYEKL. Here the CDR3 reads CASSQERGEGQPQHF. The CDR3 DNA sequence: TGCGCCAGCAGCCAAGAGAGAGGGGAGGGGCAGCCCCAGCATTTT.

This chain links TRBV19 with TRBJ2-1; D unresolved. Trimming shortened V by 3 bases and J by 0 bases, and 6 bases separated the two germline ends. This CDR3 comprises 14 residues. Germline CDR1 and CDR2: LNHDA and SQIVND (reference sequence). CDR3 bases: TGTGCCAGTAGTATTCTAGACTCCTACAATGAGCAGTTCTTC. Translated, it gives CASSILDSYNEQFF.

The V gene is TRBV4-1, the J gene TRBJ1-6; D gene uncertain. Between the trimmed V and J ends, which lost 1 base and 6 bases, there was a span of 13 bases. Germline loops: CDR1 MGHRA, CDR2 YSYEKL. The CDR3 covers 16 residues. In nucleotides, the CDR3 is TGCGCCAGCAGCCAAGTGGTTTATCAGTTTAATTCACCCCTCCACTTT. Its protein product is CASSQVVYQFNSPLHF.

This chain joins TRBV27 and TRBJ2-7, with 10 nucleotides matching TRBD1. Losses at the gene ends were 5 bases for V and 4 bases for J; bases not matched to a gene: 8. The CDR3 runs 15 residues. The germline V gene encodes CDR1 MNHEY and CDR2 SMNVEV (reference sequence). The CDR3 coding sequence is TGTGCCAGCAGTGGACCGGGACAGGGGTCATACGAGCAGTACTTC. It is translated as CASSGPGQGSYEQYF.

This chain connects TRBV6-4 to TRBJ2-4; 11 bases align to TRBD2. Trimming removed 2 bases from V and 0 bases from J; junction bases left unmatched: 6. This CDR3 is built from 18 residues. From germline, CDR1 is MRHNA and CDR2 SNTAGT. The CDR3 region is CASSDPTSGILAKNIQYF. The CDR3 DNA follows: TGTGCCAGCAGTGACCCGACTAGCGGGATTCTAGCCAAAAACATTCAGTACTTC.

The chain recombines TRBV7-9 with TRBJ2-6; D perhaps matches TRBD1 (5 bases). Germline values: CDR1 SEHNR, CDR2 FQNEAQ (reference sequence). The CDR3 spans 15 residues. V lost 5 bases and J lost 4, with 12 bases in between. CDR3: CASSSQGVGANVLTF. The CDR3 coding sequence is TGTGCCAGCAGCAGTCAGGGTGTGGGGGCCAACGTCCTGACTTTC.

The chain links TRBV13 to TRBJ2-7, with 10 nucleotides matching TRBD2. After removal of 5 bases from V and 2 bases from J, the junction contained 9 bases not matched to a gene. Germline V gene lookup returns CDR1 PRHDT and CDR2 FYEKMQ (reference sequence). This CDR3 spans 16 amino acids. Here the CDR3 DNA reads TGTGCCAGCAGCCTGTCAATCGGACTAGCGGCCTACGAGCAGTACTTC. It yields the protein CASSLSIGLAAYEQYF.

This clone was found once. The chain combines TRBV30 with TRBJ1-4; D gene unclear. Germline V gene data show CDR1 as GTSNPN and CDR2 as SVGIG (reference sequence). Trimming removed 5 bases from V and 0 bases from J, with 16 bases in between. CDR3 length: 16 amino acids. CDR3 nucleotide sequence: TGTGCCTGGGCCCCCCCGGCAGGCGCAACTAATGAAAAACTGTTTTTT. This sequence encodes CAWAPPAGATNEKLFF.

The chain carries TRBV2 and TRBJ2-5, with 10 bases aligning to TRBD2. The CDR3 spans 19 residues. Germline loops: CDR1 SNHLY, CDR2 FYNNEI. Losses at the gene ends were 3 bases for V and 2 bases for J; bases not matched to a gene: 15. In nucleotides, the CDR3 is TGTGCCAGCAGTGAGGTCTTCCTAGCGGGAGTTGCTTGGCAAGAGACCCAGTACTTC. Translated: CASSEVFLAGVAWQETQYF. Full variable domain (missing parts from reference TRBV2 and TRBJ2-5): EPEVTQTPSHQVTQMGQEVILRCVPISNHLYFYWYRQILGQKVEFLVSFYNNEISEKSEIFDDQFSVERPDGSNFTLKIRSTKLEDSAMYFCASSEVFLAGVAWQETQYFGPGTRLLVL.

The DNA of the CDR3 is TGTGCCAGCAGCCAAGATATCGGGACCGGGGAGCTGTTTTTT. Its protein product is CASSQDIGTGELFF. The gene calls are TRBV14 and TRBJ2-2; no definite D call. Trimming shortened V by 0 bases and J by 5 bases, and 7 bases separated the two germline ends. The CDR3 consists of 14 residues. CDR1 SGHDN and CDR2 FVKESK come from the germline V gene. Full variable domain (rest looked up from reference TRBV14 and TRBJ2-2): EAGVTQFPSHSVIEKGQTVTLRCDPISGHDNLYWYRRVMGKEIKFLLHFVKESKQDESGMPNNRFLAERTGGTYSTLKVQPAELEDSGVYFCASSQDIGTGELFFGEGSRLTVL.

The V gene is TRBV19, the J gene TRBJ2-4, with D possibly matching TRBD2 (6 bases). CDR1 is LNHDA and CDR2 is SQIVND in the germline V gene (reference sequence). The CDR3 has 11 amino acids. V lost 6 bases and J 16 bases, leaving 16 bases between the germline ends. The CDR3 sequence is CASRLGEVRYF. Here the CDR3 DNA reads TGTGCCAGTAGGTTGGGGGAGGTCCGATACTTC.

The CDR3: CASRGDRGQVGELFF. CDR3 coding DNA: TGTGCCAGCAGGGGGGACAGGGGGCAGGTCGGGGAGCTGTTTTTT. The chain links TRBV6-1 to TRBJ2-2; the match to TRBD1 covers 12 bases. Germline CDR1 MNHNS, CDR2 SASEGT. After removal of 6 bases from V and 7 bases from J, the junction contained 6 bases not matched to a gene. This CDR3 spans 15 amino acids.

The J gene is TRBJ2-5, the V gene TRBV2; no definite D call. V lost 4 bases to trimming and J lost 2 bases, with 8 bases between them. The germline gives CDR1 SNHLY, CDR2 FYNNEI. The CDR3 runs to 13 residues. The chain's CDR3 is CASSAVRQETQYF. CDR3 in DNA: TGTGCCAGCAGTGCTGTCAGGCAAGAGACCCAGTACTTC.

Worth noting for this clone: A junction boundary mismatches the germline segment, possibly from a read error. The chain links TRBV6-1 to TRBJ2-7; TRBD1 matches 7 bases. The CDR3 has 14 amino acids. Germline-derived CDR1 and CDR2 are MNHNS and SASEGT. CDR3 loop: CASSALGTAYGQYF. In DNA, the CDR3 is TGTGCCAGCAGTGCTCTGGGGACAGCCTACGGGCAGTACTTC.

The rearrangement joins TRBV4-1 to TRBJ2-5; no definite D call. With the DNA end fitting TRBJ2-7 better, the J assignment may be wrong. In germline, CDR1 is MGHRA, CDR2 YSYEKL. The CDR3 runs 18 residues. The CDR3: CASSHQRPTGDGSYEQYF. The CDR3 region has the DNA TGCGCCAGCAGTCACCAAAGACCAACCGGAGATGGCTCCTACGAGCAGTACTTC.

The chain uses TRBV7-6 and TRBJ1-2, with TRBD1 identical over 8 bases. Germline V CDR1 and CDR2: SGHVS, FNYEAQ. The V and J ends lost 5 bases and 3 bases, in that order; junction bases with no gene match: 8. The CDR3 loop spans 15 amino acids. The CDR3 nucleotides are TGTGCCAGCAGCCCAGGGGGCTCGGGTGACTATGGCTACACCTTC. Its translation is CASSPGGSGDYGYTF. Full variable domain (remainder filled in from reference TRBV7-6 and TRBJ1-2): GAGVSQSPRYKVTKRGQDVALRCDPISGHVSLYWYRQALGQGPEFLTYFNYEAQQDKSGLPNDRFSAERPEGSISTLTIQRTEQRDSAMYRCASSPGGSGDYGYTFGSGTRLTVV.

A single count supports this clone. The V gene is TRBV10-3, the J gene TRBJ2-1; 12 bases fit TRBD2. Germline CDR1 and CDR2: ENHRY and SYGVKD. J gave up 5 bases and V 4 bases, and 6 bases lay outside the gene matches. The CDR3 loop spans 16 amino acids. The CDR3, as DNA: TGTGCCATCAGTGTTTGGACTAGCGGGGTCCACAATGAGCAGTTCTTC. Translation: CAISVWTSGVHNEQFF.

The chain links TRBV7-2 to TRBJ2-7; TRBD2 is a possible D gene (6 bases). With 5 bases removed from V and 7 bases from J, the gap between germline ends came to 18 bases. The CDR3 covers 14 residues. Looked up from germline, CDR1 is SGHTA and CDR2 is FQGNSA. CDR3 sequence: CASSPPWVAAEQYF. The DNA for the CDR3 is TGTGCCAGCAGCCCCCCCTGGGTAGCGGCTGAGCAGTACTTC.